This TCR beta chain was found in a study of OX40 agonist ivuxolimab in advanced cancers. Study-wide context: Recorded diagnoses for dose-escalation patients were hepatocellular carcinoma, melanoma, renal cell or head and neck cancer. Notes on the study in general: Clonal expansion was among the lowest in partial responders at 0.1-3.0 mg/kg, especially CD8+.

Note on this clone: Its antigen is unknown.

Profiled with immunoSEQ multiplex PCR; TCRdb holds only in-frame clones, not every one. The table lists approximately 46,000 clones, roughly 86% of them singletons. The material sequenced was CD4+ or CD8+ T cells sorted from blood, taken in a trial of the OX40 agonist ivuxolimab. The clonotype was recovered from an adult with an advanced solid tumor such as melanoma, head and neck, liver or kidney cancer.

The CDR3 coding sequence is TGCGCCAGCAGCCTAGGGACCGATAATCAGCCCCAGCATTTT. Encoded protein: CASSLGTDNQPQHF. The chain carries TRBV4-1 and TRBJ1-5; D is perhaps TRBD1 (5 bases). Per germline, CDR1 MGHRA and CDR2 YSYEKL. CDR3 length equals 14 residues. The V and J ends lost 4 bases and 4 bases respectively, with 11 bases between them.